What follows are 20 T cell receptor beta chains derived from one specimen sequenced in a study of blood T cells in healthy people across ages (dated by TCRdb to about 2015). Receptor amplification or capture employed 5' RACE. Sequencing took place on an Illumina HiSeq 2500. A second PCR of roughly 7 to 11 cycles was performed with a sample-barcoded 5' primer and a J-beta primer mix. TCRdb's own reprocessing of the public reads used fastp at Q25 and MiXCR and kept productive beta chains. Every entry covers one CDR3 protein and lists the most common genes and DNA from its rows. This sample lists about 1,600,000 distinct CDR3 sequences; roughly 40% were detected once. The ten largest make up under 8% of the sample. Sequenced input: blood. The receptors derive from a woman under 30 in good health.

The DNA for the CDR3 is TGTGCCAGCAGCTTTACTAGCGGGAGTACCTACGAGCAGTACTTC. Its protein is CASSFTSGSTYEQYF. This chain joins TRBV7-2 and TRBJ2-7, with TRBD2 matching over 11 bases. Trimming at V came to 3 bases and at J to 2 bases, leaving 3 bases not matched to a gene. The CDR3 consists of 15 residues. Germline values: CDR1 SGHTA, CDR2 FQGNSA.

The chain recombines TRBV4-1 with TRBJ2-4; D perhaps matches TRBD1 (5 bases). This CDR3 contains 15 residues. The V gene's germline CDR1 is MGHRA and CDR2 YSYEKL. V shed 2 bases and J shed 6 bases, with 14 bases lying between them. For the CDR3, the DNA is TGCGCCAGCAGCCAACCCGTTTCAAGGGGAAACATTCAGTACTTC. Translating gives CASSQPVSRGNIQYF.

This clonotype was counted a single time. V and J are TRBV6-2 or TRBV6-3 and TRBJ2-7; 10 nucleotides align to TRBD1. CDR3 length equals 14 residues. The V gene's germline CDR1 is MNHEY and CDR2 SVGEGT. V shed 7 bases, J shed 2 bases, and the junction held 5 bases outside the gene matches. Written as DNA, the CDR3 is TGTGCCAGCATCGTTGGACAGGGGGCCTACGAGCAGTACTTC. It translates to CASIVGQGAYEQYF.

V usage is TRBV4-1 and J usage is TRBJ1-2, with TRBD1 matching 10 bases. V dropped 4 bases and J dropped 6; count of bases not matched to a gene: 11. The CDR3 is 16 residues long. The germline V gene has CDR1 MGHRA and CDR2 YSYEKL. In DNA, the CDR3 is TGCGCCAGCAGCCCCACCGGGACAGGGGCTTATAATGGCTACACCTTC. It specifies CASSPTGTGAYNGYTF.

The V gene is TRBV14, the J gene TRBJ2-3; D may be TRBD2 (7 bases). Trimming removed 4 bases from V and 8 bases from J, with 19 bases in between. The CDR3 is 15 amino acids. Germline V gives CDR1 SGHDN, CDR2 FVKESK. This chain's CDR3 is CASSRGSGAQGTQYF. CDR3 coding DNA: TGTGCCAGCAGCCGCGGGAGCGGGGCACAGGGTACGCAGTATTTT.

The chain couples TRBV27 to TRBJ2-2, with 9 bases matching TRBD2. The junction had 13 bases not matched to a gene; V was cut back by 8 bases and J by 0 bases. This CDR3 has 18 residues. Germline CDR1 MNHEY, CDR2 SMNVEV (reference sequence). This CDR3 is CASGPPGLAAANTGELFF. CDR3 bases: TGTGCCAGCGGCCCTCCGGGACTAGCAGCCGCGAACACCGGGGAGCTGTTTTTT.

The chain has TRBV7-3 and TRBJ2-7; 8 positions agree with TRBD2. The CDR3 extends over 15 amino acids. Germline CDR1 reads SGHTA; CDR2 reads FQGTGA. Germline trimming cut 2 bases from V and 7 bases from J; bases unmatched to any gene: 10. The CDR3 reads CASSLGAGVPNEQYF. CDR3 coding DNA: TGTGCCAGCAGCTTAGGAGCGGGGGTACCGAATGAGCAGTACTTC.

The V and J genes are TRBV28 and TRBJ1-2, with 9 bases that match TRBD1. Germline loops: CDR1 MDHEN, CDR2 SYDVKM. The CDR3 consists of 14 residues. V lost 4 bases to trimming and J lost 4 bases; unmatched junction nucleotides: 4. Here the CDR3 DNA reads TGTGCCAGCAGTTATGGACAGGGGAGCTATGGCTACACCTTC. Translated: CASSYGQGSYGYTF.

This clonotype was detected only a few times. The chain uses TRBV5-1 and TRBJ2-5, with D possibly matching TRBD2 (5 bases). The length of the CDR3 is 16 residues. Germline values: CDR1 SGHRS, CDR2 YFSETQ. V gave up 0 bases and J gave up 2 bases, with 14 bases separating them. As DNA, the CDR3 is TGCGCCAGCAGCTTGGATGGCCCTACGGGACAAGAGACCCAGTACTTC. Its translation is CASSLDGPTGQETQYF.

This clonotype was observed a handful of times. The chain recombines TRBV20-1 with TRBJ2-7; 7 nucleotides agree with TRBD2. CDR3 length: 14 amino acids. V trimming: 1 base; J trimming: 0 bases; junction bases outside the gene matches: 3. Germline V gene data show CDR1 as DFQATT and CDR2 as SNEGSKA (reference sequence). CDR3: CSARVGGSSYEQYF. The CDR3 DNA reads as TGCAGTGCTAGAGTGGGGGGGAGCTCCTACGAGCAGTACTTC.

Points on this clonotype: The final CDR3 position lacks the conserved phenylalanine or tryptophan, pointing to a likely read error. The chain recombines TRBV24-1 with TRBJ2-1; possibly TRBD2 for D (5 bases). Germline CDR1 reads KGHDR; CDR2 reads SFDVKD. The CDR3 totals 13 residues. The V gene lost 3 bases and the J gene lost 8 bases, with 10 bases spanning the gap. CDR3 sequence: CATSDTGMYEQFL. The CDR3, as DNA: TGTGCCACCAGTGATACCGGGATGTATGAGCAGTTCTTG.

V and J are TRBV6-5 and TRBJ1-2, with 7 bases lining up with TRBD1. The V gene end was trimmed by 5 bases and the J gene end by 0 bases; junction bases not matched to a gene: 6. Looked up from germline, CDR1 is MNHEY and CDR2 is SVGAGI. The CDR3 length is 15 residues. The CDR3 spells CASSPQGSSNYGYTF. As DNA, the CDR3 is TGTGCCAGCAGTCCACAGGGGTCTTCTAACTATGGCTACACCTTC.

A single count supports this clonotype. The chain recombines TRBV29-1 with TRBJ1-2; 8 bases align to TRBD1. Looked up from germline, CDR1 is SQVTM and CDR2 is ANQGSEA. V was pared by 6 bases and J by 5 bases, with 11 bases of the junction left unmatched. The CDR3 sequence is 14 residues long. The CDR3 sequence: CSVRGTGEFYGYTF. CDR3 nucleotides: TGCAGCGTGAGAGGGACAGGTGAATTTTATGGCTACACCTTC.

This clonotype was detected a few times. The chain recombines TRBV9 with TRBJ2-7; 9 bases are shared with TRBD1. The J call is in doubt because the DNA end fits TRBJ2-5 better. From germline, CDR1 is SGDLS and CDR2 YYNGEE. The CDR3 length is 15 residues. The CDR3 sequence is CASSLGQGLMETQYF. CDR3 nucleotide sequence: TGTGCCAGCAGCCTGGGACAGGGCCTGATGGAGACCCAGTACTTC.

The chain is built from TRBV2 and TRBJ1-5; D is unclear. This CDR3 has 17 amino acids. Trimming took 6 bases from V and 0 from J, leaving 18 bases between them. Germline CDR1 reads SNHLY; CDR2 reads FYNNEI. The CDR3 protein is CASSVQIGSNSNQPQHF. The CDR3 DNA reads as TGTGCCAGCAGCGTACAGATAGGATCTAATAGCAATCAGCCCCAGCATTTT.

V is TRBV15 and J is TRBJ1-6; D is unclear. Trimming shortened V by 3 bases and J by 7 bases, and 22 bases separated the two germline ends. The CDR3 totals 18 residues. The germline V gene encodes CDR1 LNHNV and CDR2 YYDKDF (reference sequence). The CDR3 bases are TGTGCCACCAGCAGCATCCCCTTCCCACTGGGAATGAATTCACCCCTCCACTTT. As protein: CATSSIPFPLGMNSPLHF.

The V and J genes are TRBV9 and TRBJ2-5, with 10 bases that match TRBD2. CDR1 and CDR2 (germline): SGDLS, YYNGEE. The V gene end was trimmed by 4 bases and the J gene end by 4 bases; junction bases not matched to a gene: 7. CDR3 length: 15 residues. The CDR3 loop reads CASSPHLAGVETQYF. The CDR3 region has the DNA TGTGCCAGCAGCCCCCACCTAGCGGGAGTAGAGACCCAGTACTTC.

The V gene is TRBV13, the J gene TRBJ2-3, with TRBD2 as a possible D gene (5 bases). V dropped 9 bases and J dropped 1 base, with 14 bases sitting between them. The CDR3 is 14 residues long. CDR1 and CDR2 from the germline V gene are PRHDT and FYEKMQ (reference sequence). The CDR3 nucleotides read TGTGCCAGTAGCCGGGATCCTGGCACAGATACGCAGTATTTT. Its protein product is CASSRDPGTDTQYF. Filled out from reference TRBV13 and TRBJ2-3, the complete variable domain reads AAGVIQSPRHLIKEKRETATLKCYPIPRHDTVYWYQQGPGQDPQFLISFYEKMQSDKGSIPDRFSAQQFSDYHSELNMSSLELGDSALYFCASSRDPGTDTQYFGPGTRLTVL.

This chain links TRBV30 with TRBJ2-1; 10 bases match TRBD1. Germline assignment: CDR1 GTSNPN and CDR2 SVGIG (reference sequence). V was clipped by 7 bases and J by 8 bases; unmatched bases: 14. CDR3 length: 15 residues. CDR3 bases: TGTGCCTTTCAACCGGGACAGGGGATGTGGGATGAGCAGTTCTTC. Encoded protein: CAFQPGQGMWDEQFF.

There are many counts of this clonotype. This CDR3 is CSVGTGAALGTDTQYF. In DNA form, the CDR3 reads TGCAGCGTTGGTACAGGGGCCGCCCTGGGCACAGATACGCAGTATTTT. The chain carries TRBV29-1 and TRBJ2-3; 7 nucleotides agree with TRBD1. Germline assignment: CDR1 SQVTM and CDR2 ANQGSEA. V lost 4 bases, J lost 1 base, and 11 bases stayed unmatched. This CDR3 region has 16 residues.